A single sample gave rise to the 4 T cell receptor beta chains below, sequenced in a study of identical twins. TCRdb reprocessed the 5' RACE reads with MiXCR, giving one entry per CDR3 protein. The sample includes 300,000 to 400,000 distinct CDR3 sequences, over 9% of them seen just once. The sample was also reused in another study, on yellow fever vaccine responses in identical twins.

Sample: CD8+ T cells sorted from blood. These receptors all stem from a woman aged 18 to 35 in good health.

This clonotype was detected only a few times. This rearrangement joins TRBV20-1 to TRBJ2-1; 15 bases are shared with TRBD2. The V gene end was trimmed by 6 bases and the J gene end by 1 base; junction bases not matched to a gene: 7. Germline CDR1 DFQATT, CDR2 SNEGSKA (reference sequence). CDR3 size: 17 residues. CDR3 sequence reads: CSAGTSGGTVSYNEQFF. In DNA, the CDR3 is TGCAGTGCCGGGACTAGCGGGGGGACGGTTTCCTACAATGAGCAGTTCTTC.

This clonotype was seen only a few times. This sequence joins TRBV12-3 or TRBV12-4 and TRBJ2-1; a weak D match, TRBD2 (5 bases). Trimming removed 4 bases at V and 2 bases at J, with 12 bases between. The CDR3 contains 15 residues. The CDR3, as DNA: TGTGCCAGCAGTTCCGGCCACGGGGCCTACAATGAGCAGTTCTTC. Amino acids: CASSSGHGAYNEQFF.

The chain links TRBV4-1 to TRBJ2-1; D not resolved. The CDR3 totals 13 residues. Germline loops: CDR1 MGHRA, CDR2 YSYEKL. The ends were cut back, 0 bases at V and 8 bases at J, with 8 bases in the middle. CDR3 protein: CASSQESPYEQFF. In DNA, the CDR3 is TGCGCCAGCAGCCAAGAAAGCCCCTATGAGCAGTTCTTC.

This clonotype turned up a few times. The CDR3 is CASSLMGYEQYV. The CDR3 region has the DNA TGTGCCAGCAGTTTAATGGGCTACGAGCAGTACGTC. The V and J genes are TRBV12-3 or TRBV12-4 and TRBJ2-7; D gene uncertain. The germline V and J ends were trimmed by 2 bases and 3 bases, with 5 bases remaining between them. The CDR3 spans 12 residues.